The clone carrying this T cell receptor (beta chain) turned up a few times. This specimen comes from a study of response to subunit inactivated influenza vaccine. One entry per CDR3 protein results from TCRdb running MiXCR on the RT-PCR reads. The table shows 600,000 to 700,000 distinct CDR3 sequences, with roughly 15% occurring only once. Sequenced here: PBMCs from blood, sampled 14 days before vaccination. The origin of this receptor is a man aged 45 to 65 who received an inactivated influenza vaccine.

The CDR3 sequence is CASGTGTINTGELFF. CDR3 DNA: TGTGCCAGCGGGACCGGGACGATCAACACCGGGGAGCTGTTTTTT. The chain combines TRBV28 with TRBJ2-2; D may match TRBD1 or TRBD2 (5 bases each). The CDR3 spans 15 residues. CDR1 MDHEN and CDR2 SYDVKM come from the germline V gene. Trimming removed 8 bases at V and 2 bases at J, with 15 bases between.